The 10 T cell receptor beta chains below come from one sample, sequenced in a study of T cell changes during pregnancy in multiple sclerosis. TCRdb keeps only in-frame clones here, not all; method: immunoSEQ multiplex PCR. The sample includes approximately 60,000 clones, around 90% seen only once; the top ten take roughly 3.6%. The sample consisted of peripheral blood, taken after pregnancy. The receptors shown here come from a female donor in good health, enrolled as a control in a pregnancy study.

The V and J genes are TRBV19 and TRBJ2-3; TRBD1 might be the D (6 bases). With 1 base removed from V and 2 bases from J, the gap between germline ends came to 10 bases. This CDR3 region has 15 residues. Germline V gene sequence: CDR1 LNHDA, CDR2 SQIVND (reference sequence). The CDR3, as DNA: TGTGCCAGTAGTATAGGCAGGGGTATCACAGATACGCAGTATTTT. It is translated as CASSIGRGITDTQYF.

The rearrangement uses TRBV7-2 and TRBJ2-4; D might be TRBD2 (6 bases). Germline V gives CDR1 SGHTA, CDR2 FQGNSA. This CDR3 is built from 16 residues. Between the trimmed V and J ends, which lost 0 bases and 1 base, there was a span of 10 bases. In DNA, the CDR3 is TGTGCCAGCAGCTTAGCACGGGAGTGGGCCAAAAACATTCAGTACTTC. Translation gives CASSLAREWAKNIQYF.

The CDR3 bases are TGTGCCAGCTCATCCAATTCAGGGACTAATAATGAAAAACTGTTTTTT. Translated: CASSSNSGTNNEKLFF. The chain links TRBV18 to TRBJ1-4, with D tentatively TRBD1 (5 bases). Looked up from germline, CDR1 is KGHSH and CDR2 is LQKENI. CDR3 length: 16 residues. The germline V and J ends were trimmed by 5 bases and 4 bases, with 17 bases remaining between them.

The chain is built from TRBV7-6 and TRBJ2-5, with 7 bases that match TRBD2. Germline CDR1 reads SGHVS; CDR2 reads FNYEAQ. Trimming at V came to 1 base and at J to 5 bases, leaving 7 bases not matched to a gene. CDR3 length equals 15 residues. CDR3 nucleotides: TGTGCCAGCAGCTTAGGATCCTGGCGGGAGGAGACCCAGTACTTC. Residues: CASSLGSWREETQYF.

The table lists this clone with a count of one. The chain joins TRBV5-5 to TRBJ1-2; 7 positions agree with TRBD1. The germline V gene encodes CDR1 SGHKS and CDR2 YYEKEE (reference sequence). This CDR3 spans 15 amino acids. J lost 4 bases, V lost 5 bases, and 11 bases had no gene match. The CDR3 nucleotides are TGTGCCAGCAGTTTAACCTCCGGGACAGCCTATGGCTACACCTTC. Protein: CASSLTSGTAYGYTF.

The chain links TRBV19 to TRBJ1-1; 8 nucleotides match TRBD1. Trimming cost V 4 bases and J 11 bases; bases outside gene matches: 12. This CDR3 comprises 14 residues. Germline CDR1 reads LNHDA; CDR2 reads SQIVND (reference sequence). CDR3 sequence: CASSTGRQGNQAFF. CDR3 nucleotide sequence: TGTGCCAGTAGTACGGGCCGACAGGGGAACCAGGCTTTCTTT.

This chain links TRBV5-1 with TRBJ2-5; 9 nucleotides agree with TRBD2. The CDR3 has 17 residues. CDR1 and CDR2 from the germline V gene are SGHRS and YFSETQ. Germline trimming cut 4 bases from V and 5 bases from J; bases unmatched to any gene: 15. CDR3 sequence: CASSRDGSSGSGETQYF. CDR3 nucleotides: TGCGCCAGCAGCAGGGACGGAAGTAGCGGGAGCGGGGAGACCCAGTACTTC.

This clone showed up just a few times. The rearrangement uses TRBV7-2 and TRBJ1-1, with 7 bases lining up with TRBD1. Per the germline V gene, CDR1 is SGHTA and CDR2 is FQGNSA. This CDR3 has 14 amino acids. V trimming: 5 bases; J trimming: 6 bases; junction bases outside the gene matches: 9. The CDR3 here is CASSPRQGAAEAFF. The DNA for the CDR3 is TGTGCCAGCAGCCCCCGACAGGGCGCGGCTGAAGCTTTCTTT.

J is TRBJ1-2 and V is TRBV28, with unresolved D. The CDR3 spans 13 residues. With 3 bases removed from V and 8 bases from J, the gap between germline ends came to 13 bases. Germline CDR1 reads MDHEN; CDR2 reads SYDVKM. This CDR3 reads CASSFGGGEGYTF. In DNA form, the CDR3 reads TGTGCCAGCAGTTTCGGAGGAGGTGAGGGCTACACCTTC.

In regard to this clone: Relative to the germline gene, one junction end is altered; a read error may explain this. The rearrangement uses TRBV2 and TRBJ2-5; 7 bases line up with TRBD1. The CDR3 contains 14 residues. CDR1 and CDR2 (germline): SNHLY, FYNNEI. The CDR3 loop is CASSETGNQETQYF. Written as DNA, the CDR3 is TGTGCCAGCAGCGAGACAGGGAACCAGGAGACCCAGTACTTC.